This T cell receptor beta chain was sequenced for a study of blood T cell repertoires in COVID-19. Study-wide background: Samples of COVID-19 (acute and convalescent) were obtained from the United States, Italy and Spain. PBMCs, B-cell-depleted T cells, or T cells provided the cDNA or gDNA that made up the material.

In the original analysis: Reference gene primer amplification gave estimated nucleated cell counts. This table comes from immunoSEQ multiplex PCR, and its TCRdb copy is limited to in-frame clones, with some not included. The V and J calls and the clone size are those of that table, but D and trimming were determined from the DNA. The table shows approximately 28,000 clones, with around 90% occurring only once. Germline-derived CDR1 and CDR2 are SQVTM and ANQGSEA. This CDR3 has 15 residues. The V end lost 2 bases, the J end lost 2 bases, and 12 bases lay between the germline ends. This rearrangement joins TRBV29-1 to TRBJ1-4, with unresolved D. The sequence was obtained from a man between 65 and 85 years old with active or convalescent COVID-19. Specimen: peripheral blood. The CDR3 here is CSVEWLTSTNEKLFF. CDR3 sequence (DNA): TGCAGCGTTGAATGGTTGACATCGACTAATGAAAAACTGTTTTTT.